The next 11 T cell receptor beta chains were all read from a single sample in a study of T cells after yellow fever vaccination. TCRdb itself ran the 5' RACE reads through MiXCR, one entry per CDR3 protein. The sample contains approximately 510,000 distinct CDR3 sequences, roughly a fifth of which appear only once. The sequences come from PBMCs, collected around 3 weeks after the first yellow fever vaccination. Receptors were obtained from a man in his late teens or twenties who received the YFV17D yellow fever vaccine.

This clonotype was counted between two and nine times. The CDR3 sequence is CASSQEGIRETQYF. The CDR3 nucleotides are TGTGCCAGCAGCCAAGAAGGCATAAGGGAGACCCAGTACTTC. The chain has TRBV4-2 and TRBJ2-5; the D is unclear. The germline CDR1 and CDR2 sequences are LGHNA and YNFKEQ. The CDR3 is 14 amino acids. Trimming stripped 0 bases from V and 5 bases from J, with 10 bases between.

This clonotype has a handful of counts. The CDR3 region is CAVKGGQPQHF. CDR3 DNA sequence: TGCGCTGTCAAAGGGGGACAGCCCCAGCATTTT. The V call is TRBV23-1, the J call TRBJ1-5, with D possibly being TRBD1 (6 bases). TRBV23-1 is placed among ORFs of uncertain function. The CDR3 sequence is 11 residues long.

V and J are TRBV12-3 or TRBV12-4 and TRBJ1-5, with TRBD1 identical over 10 bases. Unmatched junction bases numbered 6, after V lost 6 bases and J lost 1 base. The CDR3 runs 16 residues. Here the CDR3 DNA reads TGTGCCAGCAGCCTCGGGGGACAGGGGAGCAATCAGCCCCAGCATTTT. Its protein is CASSLGGQGSNQPQHF.

This chain joins TRBV3-1 and TRBJ2-5; tentatively, D is TRBD1 (5 bases). V was shortened by 5 bases and J by 5 bases, with 15 bases between the two germline ends. CDR3 length equals 14 residues. Per germline, CDR1 LGHDT and CDR2 YNNKEL (reference sequence). CDR3 protein: CASSYFTGWETQYF. In nucleotides, the CDR3 is TGTGCCAGCAGCTACTTCACAGGATGGGAGACCCAGTACTTC.

This clonotype has ten or more counts. This chain links TRBV5-1 with TRBJ2-5; 15 bases fit TRBD2. Germline V CDR1 and CDR2: SGHRS, YFSETQ. Trimming at V came to 1 base and at J to 5 bases, leaving 3 bases not matched to a gene. The CDR3 length is 16 residues. The DNA of the CDR3 is TGCGCCAGCAGCTTGCGGACTAGCGGGGGGGTGGAGACCCAGTACTTC. As protein: CASSLRTSGGVETQYF. Variable domain in full (rest from reference TRBV5-1 and TRBJ2-5): KAGVTQTPRYLIKTRGQQVTLSCSPISGHRSVSWYQQTPGQGLQFLFEYFSETQRNKGNFPGRFSGRQFSNSRSEMNVSTLELGDSALYLCASSLRTSGGVETQYFGPGTRLLVL.

The sample holds a few counts of this clonotype. The chain is built from TRBV30 and TRBJ1-5, with D tentatively TRBD1 (5 bases). From germline, CDR1 is GTSNPN and CDR2 SVGIG (reference sequence). Trimming removed 1 base at V and 6 bases at J, with 10 bases between. The CDR3 totals 13 residues. The CDR3 nucleotides read TGTGCCTGGAGTGCGGAGGGACGTCAGCCCCAGCATTTT. Its protein is CAWSAEGRQPQHF.

The chain joins TRBV29-1 to TRBJ1-4, with a tentative D call TRBD1 (5 bases). The ends were cut back, 5 bases at V and 5 bases at J, with 9 bases in the middle. Per the germline V gene, CDR1 is SQVTM and CDR2 is ANQGSEA. This CDR3 contains 12 residues. In DNA, the CDR3 is TGCAGCGTTAGGGACGGGAATGAAAAACTGTTTTTT. Protein product: CSVRDGNEKLFF. The full variable domain, in which reference TRBV29-1 and TRBJ1-4 provide the parts outside the CDR3, is SAVISQKPSRDICQRGTSLTIQCQVDSQVTMMFWYRQQPGQSLTLIATANQGSEATYESGFVIDKFPISRPNLTFSTLTVSNMSPEDSSIYLCSVRDGNEKLFFGSGTQLSVL.

This chain links TRBV25-1 with TRBJ2-7; tentatively, D is TRBD2 (5 bases). V was pared by 3 bases and J by 0 bases, with 9 bases between. The CDR3 loop spans 14 amino acids. CDR1 and CDR2 (germline): MGHDK, SYGVNS. CDR3 residues: CASSERASSYEQYF. CDR3 in DNA: TGTGCCAGCAGTGAGCGGGCAAGCTCCTACGAGCAGTACTTC.

The chain joins TRBV6-2 or TRBV6-3 to TRBJ2-3; D ambiguous. CDR1 is MNHEY, CDR2 SVGEGT, per germline. V dropped 3 bases and J dropped 3 bases, with 4 bases sitting between them. This CDR3 contains 12 residues. The DNA of the CDR3 is TGTGCCAGCAGTTATCCTACAGATACGCAGTATTTT. This sequence encodes CASSYPTDTQYF.

The chain carries TRBV7-6 and TRBJ2-5; D remains unclear. The germline CDR1 and CDR2 sequences are SGHVS and FNYEAQ. CDR3 length: 14 amino acids. V lost 1 base to trimming and J lost 4 bases, with 10 bases between them. The CDR3 nucleotides are TGTGCCAGCAGCTTAGAGAGCCTCGCAGAGACCCAGTACTTC. Residues: CASSLESLAETQYF.

V and J are TRBV6-5 and TRBJ2-4; TRBD1 is a possible D gene (5 bases). V was pared by 2 bases and J by 6 bases, with 11 bases between. CDR3 length: 14 residues. Per the germline V gene, CDR1 is MNHEY and CDR2 is SVGAGI. CDR3 sequence: CASSYGQGLNIQYF. The CDR3 region has the DNA TGTGCCAGCAGTTACGGCCAGGGCCTAAACATTCAGTACTTC.